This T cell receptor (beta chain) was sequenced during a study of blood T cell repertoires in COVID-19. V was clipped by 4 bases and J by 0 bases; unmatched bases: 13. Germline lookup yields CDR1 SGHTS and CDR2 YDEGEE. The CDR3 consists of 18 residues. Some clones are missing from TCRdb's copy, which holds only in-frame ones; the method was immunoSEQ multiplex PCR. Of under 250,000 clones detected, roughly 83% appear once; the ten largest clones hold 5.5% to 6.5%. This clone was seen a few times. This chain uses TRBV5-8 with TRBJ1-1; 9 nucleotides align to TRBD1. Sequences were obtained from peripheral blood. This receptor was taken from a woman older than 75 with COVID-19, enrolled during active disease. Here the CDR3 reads CASSLRDRERSVNTEAFF. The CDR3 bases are TGTGCCAGCAGCCTGAGGGACAGGGAGCGGTCGGTGAACACTGAAGCTTTCTTT.